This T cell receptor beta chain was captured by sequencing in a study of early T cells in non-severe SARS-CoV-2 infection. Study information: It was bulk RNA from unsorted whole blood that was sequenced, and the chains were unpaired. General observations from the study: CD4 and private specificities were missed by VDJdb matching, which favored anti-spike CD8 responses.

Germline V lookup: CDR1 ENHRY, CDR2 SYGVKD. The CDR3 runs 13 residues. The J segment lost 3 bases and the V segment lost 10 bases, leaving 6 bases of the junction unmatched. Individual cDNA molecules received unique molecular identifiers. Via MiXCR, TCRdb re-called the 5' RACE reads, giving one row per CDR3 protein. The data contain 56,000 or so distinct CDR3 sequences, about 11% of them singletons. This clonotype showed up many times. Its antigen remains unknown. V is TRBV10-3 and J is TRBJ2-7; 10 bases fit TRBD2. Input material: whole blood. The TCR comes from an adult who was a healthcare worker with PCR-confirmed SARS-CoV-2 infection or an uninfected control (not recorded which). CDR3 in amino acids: CASGTSADYEQYF. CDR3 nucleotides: TGTGCCAGCGGGACTAGCGCTGACTACGAGCAGTACTTC.